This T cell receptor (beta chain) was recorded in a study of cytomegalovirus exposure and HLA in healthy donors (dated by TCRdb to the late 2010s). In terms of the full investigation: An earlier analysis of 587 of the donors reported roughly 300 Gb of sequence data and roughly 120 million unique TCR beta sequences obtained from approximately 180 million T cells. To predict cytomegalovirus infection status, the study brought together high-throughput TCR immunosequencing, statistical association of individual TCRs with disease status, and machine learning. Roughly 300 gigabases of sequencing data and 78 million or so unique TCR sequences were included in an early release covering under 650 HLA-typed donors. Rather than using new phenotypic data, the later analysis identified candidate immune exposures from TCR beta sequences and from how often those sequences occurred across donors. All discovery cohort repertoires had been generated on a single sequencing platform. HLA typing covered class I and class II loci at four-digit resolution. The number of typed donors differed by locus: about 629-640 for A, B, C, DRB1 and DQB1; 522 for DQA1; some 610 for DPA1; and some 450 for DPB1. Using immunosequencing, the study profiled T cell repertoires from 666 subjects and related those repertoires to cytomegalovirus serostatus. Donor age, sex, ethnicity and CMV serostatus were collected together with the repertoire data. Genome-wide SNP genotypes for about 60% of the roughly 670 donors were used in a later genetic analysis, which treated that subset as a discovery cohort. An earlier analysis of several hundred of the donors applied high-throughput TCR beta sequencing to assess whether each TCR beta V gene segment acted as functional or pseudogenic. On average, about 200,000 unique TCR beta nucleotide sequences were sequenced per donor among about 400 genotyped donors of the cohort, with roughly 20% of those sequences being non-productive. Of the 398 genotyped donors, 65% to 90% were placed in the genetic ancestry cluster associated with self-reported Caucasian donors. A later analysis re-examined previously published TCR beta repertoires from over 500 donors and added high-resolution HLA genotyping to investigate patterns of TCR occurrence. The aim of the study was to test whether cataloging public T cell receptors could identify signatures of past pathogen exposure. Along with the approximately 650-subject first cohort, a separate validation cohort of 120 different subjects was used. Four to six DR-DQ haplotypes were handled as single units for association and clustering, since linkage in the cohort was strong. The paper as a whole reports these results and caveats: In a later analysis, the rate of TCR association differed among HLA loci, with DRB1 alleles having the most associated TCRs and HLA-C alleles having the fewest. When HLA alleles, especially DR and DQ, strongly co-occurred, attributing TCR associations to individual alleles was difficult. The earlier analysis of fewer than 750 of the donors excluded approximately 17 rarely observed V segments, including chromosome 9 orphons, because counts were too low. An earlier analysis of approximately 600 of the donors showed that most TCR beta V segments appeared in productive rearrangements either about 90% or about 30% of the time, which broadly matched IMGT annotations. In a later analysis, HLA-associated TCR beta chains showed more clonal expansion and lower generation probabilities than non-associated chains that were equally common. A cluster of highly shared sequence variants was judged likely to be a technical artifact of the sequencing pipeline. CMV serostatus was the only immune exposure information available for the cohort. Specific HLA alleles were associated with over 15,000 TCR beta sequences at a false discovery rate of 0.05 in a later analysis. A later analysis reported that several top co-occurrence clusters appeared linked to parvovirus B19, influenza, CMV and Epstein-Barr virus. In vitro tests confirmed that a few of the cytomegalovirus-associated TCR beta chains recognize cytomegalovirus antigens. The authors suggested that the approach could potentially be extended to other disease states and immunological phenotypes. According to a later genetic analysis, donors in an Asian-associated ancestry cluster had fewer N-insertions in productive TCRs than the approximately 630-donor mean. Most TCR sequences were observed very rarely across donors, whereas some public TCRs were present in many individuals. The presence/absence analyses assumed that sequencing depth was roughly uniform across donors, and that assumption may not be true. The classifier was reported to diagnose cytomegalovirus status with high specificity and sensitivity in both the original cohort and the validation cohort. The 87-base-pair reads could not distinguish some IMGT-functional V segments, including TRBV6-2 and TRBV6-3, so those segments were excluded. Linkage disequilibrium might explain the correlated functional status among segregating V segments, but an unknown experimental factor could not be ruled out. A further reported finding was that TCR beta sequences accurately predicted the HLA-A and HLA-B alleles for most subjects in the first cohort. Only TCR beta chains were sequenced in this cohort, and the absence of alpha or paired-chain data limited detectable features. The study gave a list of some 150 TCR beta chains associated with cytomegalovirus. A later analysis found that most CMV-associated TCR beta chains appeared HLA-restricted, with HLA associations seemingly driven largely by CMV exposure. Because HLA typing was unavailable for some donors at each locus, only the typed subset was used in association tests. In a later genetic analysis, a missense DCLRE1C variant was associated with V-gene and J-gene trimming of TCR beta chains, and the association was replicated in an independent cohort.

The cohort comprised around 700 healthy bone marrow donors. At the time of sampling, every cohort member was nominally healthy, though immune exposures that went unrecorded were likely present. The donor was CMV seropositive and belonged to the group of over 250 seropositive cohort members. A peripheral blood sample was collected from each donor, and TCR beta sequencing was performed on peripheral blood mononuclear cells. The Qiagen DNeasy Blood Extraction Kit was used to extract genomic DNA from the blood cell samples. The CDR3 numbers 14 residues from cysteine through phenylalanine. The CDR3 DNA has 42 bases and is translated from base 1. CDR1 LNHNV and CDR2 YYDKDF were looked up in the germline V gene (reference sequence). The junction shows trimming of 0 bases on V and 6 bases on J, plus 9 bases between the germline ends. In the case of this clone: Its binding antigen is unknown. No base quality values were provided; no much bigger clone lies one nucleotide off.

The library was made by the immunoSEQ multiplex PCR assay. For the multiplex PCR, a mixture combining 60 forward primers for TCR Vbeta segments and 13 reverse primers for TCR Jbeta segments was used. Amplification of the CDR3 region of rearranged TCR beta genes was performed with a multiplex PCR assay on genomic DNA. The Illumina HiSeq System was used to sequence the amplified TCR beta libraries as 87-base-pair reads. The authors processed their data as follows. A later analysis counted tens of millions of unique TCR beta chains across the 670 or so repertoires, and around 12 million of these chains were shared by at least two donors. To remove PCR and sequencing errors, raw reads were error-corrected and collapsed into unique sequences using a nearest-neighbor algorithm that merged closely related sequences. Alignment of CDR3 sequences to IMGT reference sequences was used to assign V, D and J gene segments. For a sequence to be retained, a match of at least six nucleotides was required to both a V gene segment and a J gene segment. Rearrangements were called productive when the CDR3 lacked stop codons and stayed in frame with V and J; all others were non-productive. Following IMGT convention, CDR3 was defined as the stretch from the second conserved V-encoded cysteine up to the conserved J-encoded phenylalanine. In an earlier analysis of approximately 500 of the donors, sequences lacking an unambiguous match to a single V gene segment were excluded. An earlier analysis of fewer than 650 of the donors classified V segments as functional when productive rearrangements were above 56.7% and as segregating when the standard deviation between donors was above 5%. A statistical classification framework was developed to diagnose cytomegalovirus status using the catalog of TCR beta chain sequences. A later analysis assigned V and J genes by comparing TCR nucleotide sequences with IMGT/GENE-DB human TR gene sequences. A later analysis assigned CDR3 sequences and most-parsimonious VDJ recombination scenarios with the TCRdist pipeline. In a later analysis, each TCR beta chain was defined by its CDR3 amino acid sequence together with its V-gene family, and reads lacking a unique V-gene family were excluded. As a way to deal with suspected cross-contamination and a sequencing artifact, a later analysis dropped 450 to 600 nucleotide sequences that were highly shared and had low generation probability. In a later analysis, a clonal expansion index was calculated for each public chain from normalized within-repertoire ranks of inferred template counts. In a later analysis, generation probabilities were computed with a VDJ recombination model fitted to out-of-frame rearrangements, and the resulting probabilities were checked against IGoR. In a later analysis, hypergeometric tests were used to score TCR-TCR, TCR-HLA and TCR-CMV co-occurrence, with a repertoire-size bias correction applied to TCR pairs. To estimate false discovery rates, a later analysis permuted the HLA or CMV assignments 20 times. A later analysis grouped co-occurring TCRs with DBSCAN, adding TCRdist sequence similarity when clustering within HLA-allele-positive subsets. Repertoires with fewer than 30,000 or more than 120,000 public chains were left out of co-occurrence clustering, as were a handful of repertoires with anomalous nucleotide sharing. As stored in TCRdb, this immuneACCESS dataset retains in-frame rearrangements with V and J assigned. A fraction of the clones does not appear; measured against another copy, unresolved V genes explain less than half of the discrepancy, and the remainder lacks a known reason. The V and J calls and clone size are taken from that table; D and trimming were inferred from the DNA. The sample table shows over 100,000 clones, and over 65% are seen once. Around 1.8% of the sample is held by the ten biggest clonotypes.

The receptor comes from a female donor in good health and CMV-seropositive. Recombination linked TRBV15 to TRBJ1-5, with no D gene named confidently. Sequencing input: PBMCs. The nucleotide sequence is TGTGCCACCAGCAGAGATCGACTACCTCAGCCCCAGCATTTT. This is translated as CATSRDRLPQPQHF.